The 7 T cell receptor beta chains below come from one sample, sequenced in a study of T cells in localized non-small cell lung cancer. Profiling relied on immunoSEQ multiplex PCR, and the TCRdb table lists in-frame clones only, not all of them. Of around 22,000 clones in the sample, around 88% were seen once. This specimen was peripheral blood mononuclear cells, taken before any cancer treatment. The receptors originated from a woman aged 35-70 years with stage III lung adenocarcinoma.

This chain uses TRBV7-2 with TRBJ1-4; 8 bases map to TRBD1. CDR3 length: 15 amino acids. In germline, CDR1 is SGHTA, CDR2 FQGNSA. Losses at the gene ends were 3 bases for V and 8 bases for J; bases not matched to a gene: 8. CDR3 in amino acids: CASSFLGQAREKLFF. In DNA form, the CDR3 reads TGTGCCAGCAGCTTCTTGGGACAGGCCCGGGAAAAACTGTTTTTT.

V gene TRBV7-9 combines with J gene TRBJ2-3, with no clear D. The CDR3 totals 12 residues. The germline CDR1 and CDR2 sequences are SEHNR and FQNEAQ (reference sequence). V lost 5 bases and J 2 bases, leaving 5 bases between the germline ends. The CDR3, as DNA: TGTGCCAGCAGCCCCAACACAGATACGCAGTATTTT. Residues: CASSPNTDTQYF.

This clone appeared once. The CDR3 DNA is TGTGCCAGCAGCTTAGGGGACAGGAAGAATCAGCCCCAGCATTTT. It specifies CASSLGDRKNQPQHF. This chain joins TRBV7-9 and TRBJ1-5, with TRBD1 matching 8 bases. The CDR3 sequence is 15 residues long. CDR1 is SEHNR, CDR2 FQNEAQ, per germline (reference sequence). J was trimmed by 4 bases and V by 1 base; bases with no gene match: 3.

With respect to this clone: A read error may account for a junction end that differs from germline. Other DNA sequences in the sample encode the same CDR3. The chain links TRBV7-6 to TRBJ1-1, with D possibly matching TRBD1 (6 bases). The germline V gene encodes CDR1 SGHVS and CDR2 FNYEAQ. This CDR3 contains 15 residues. The CDR3 protein is CASSSGRQGNTEAFF. Here the CDR3 DNA reads TGTGCCAGCAGCTCGGGTCGGCAGGGGAACACCGAAGCTTTCTTT. Full variable domain (missing parts from reference TRBV7-6 and TRBJ1-1): GAGVSQSPRYKVTKRGQDVALRCDPISGHVSLYWYRQALGQGPEFLTYFNYEAQQDKSGLPNDRFSAERPEGSISTLTIQRTEQRDSAMYRCASSSGRQGNTEAFFGQGTRLTVV.

This clone showed up just once. The chain links TRBV20-1 to TRBJ2-1; D gene unclear. The ends were cut back, 3 bases at V and 7 bases at J, with 7 bases in the middle. Germline lookup yields CDR1 DFQATT and CDR2 SNEGSKA (reference sequence). The CDR3 is made up of 11 amino acids. The CDR3 region is CSASSRNEQFF. The CDR3 DNA reads as TGCAGTGCTAGTAGCCGTAATGAGCAGTTCTTC.

The chain has TRBV7-3 and TRBJ2-3; D is unresolved. The V gene lost 2 bases and the J gene lost 6 bases, with 9 bases spanning the gap. Germline CDR1 SGHTA, CDR2 FQGTGA. CDR3 size: 13 residues. CDR3 nucleotide sequence: TGTGCCAGCAGCTTATTGGAAGGGGATACGCAGTATTTT. It encodes CASSLLEGDTQYF.

This chain uses TRBV19 with TRBJ1-1; D is unclear. This CDR3 has 13 residues. Trimming took off 2 bases at V and 1 base at J, with 5 bases between the two ends. Germline V CDR1 and CDR2: LNHDA, SQIVND (reference sequence). CDR3 nucleotides: TGTGCCAGTAGTATAACACAGAACACTGAAGCTTTCTTT. Amino acid sequence: CASSITQNTEAFF.